The 6 T cell receptor beta chains below come from one sample, sequenced in a study of neoadjuvant nivolumab and ipilimumab in lung cancer (dated by TCRdb to about 2020). Interpreted using the paper, the time point label stands for: at surgical resection after neoadjuvant nivolumab +/- ipilimumab. Library creation used the immunoSEQ multiplex PCR assay. In TCRdb, the immuneACCESS table is reduced to in-frame sequences with V and J assigned. These tables do not hold every clone; where another copy was compared, an unresolved V gene accounts for under half, and the others remain unexplained. Across this sample there are approximately 3,800 clones, with almost 90% seen only once. The top ten constitute approximately 4.6% of the sample. The source was adjacent normal lung tissue, collected after neoadjuvant nivolumab, alone or with ipilimumab, at or shortly before surgery. These receptors all stem from an adult with non-small cell lung cancer.

V is TRBV11-2 and J is TRBJ1-1; tentative D call: TRBD1 (5 bases). The ends were cut back, 1 base at V and 1 base at J, with 16 bases in the middle. CDR1 is SGHAT and CDR2 is FQNNGV in the germline V gene. This CDR3 comprises 17 residues. The CDR3 DNA is TGTGCCAGCAGCTTAGCCCAGGGAAAATTAAAGAACACTGAAGCTTTCTTT. Translating gives CASSLAQGKLKNTEAFF.

This clone occurred once. The chain is built from TRBV18 and TRBJ2-4; D might be TRBD2 (6 bases). The CDR3 loop spans 16 amino acids. Germline V lookup: CDR1 KGHSH, CDR2 LQKENI. Trimming removed 6 bases from V and 0 bases from J, with 15 bases in between. The CDR3 region is CASSPGGTIAKNIQYF. CDR3 sequence (DNA): TGTGCCAGCTCCCCCGGGGGTACTATAGCCAAAAACATTCAGTACTTC.

The chain employs TRBV7-2 and TRBJ1-4; D gene unclear. Trimming cost V 5 bases and J 4 bases, with 11 bases left between them. This CDR3 has 14 amino acids. Germline assignment: CDR1 SGHTA and CDR2 FQGNSA. The DNA for the CDR3 is TGTGCCAGCAGCCCGGACGTCTTTAATGAAAAACTGTTTTTT. Translating it yields CASSPDVFNEKLFF.

The rearrangement links TRBV6-1 to TRBJ1-1; D gene unclear. V lost 4 bases and J 7 bases, leaving 7 bases between the germline ends. CDR1 and CDR2 (germline): MNHNS, SASEGT. This CDR3 contains 11 residues. CDR3 loop: CASSGHNEAFF. The CDR3, as DNA: TGTGCCAGCAGTGGGCATAATGAAGCTTTCTTT.

This clone has a single count. The chain uses TRBV5-4 and TRBJ2-1; D remains unclear. The CDR3 runs to 12 residues. V lost 0 bases and J 8 bases, leaving 6 bases between the germline ends. Per the germline V gene, CDR1 is SGHNT and CDR2 is YYREEE (reference sequence). This CDR3 reads CASSLDRDEQFF. CDR3 bases: TGTGCCAGCAGCTTGGACCGCGATGAGCAGTTCTTC.

CDR3 sequence: CASSYSQGWEQFF. The DNA for the CDR3 is TGTGCCAGCAGTTACTCACAGGGATGGGAGCAGTTCTTC. The chain has TRBV6-5 and TRBJ2-1; D may be TRBD1 (6 bases). Germline V lookup: CDR1 MNHEY, CDR2 SVGAGI. The CDR3 runs to 13 residues. V was cut by 0 bases and J by 10 bases, with 10 bases left in between.